Each of the 10 T cell receptor beta chains below was sequenced from the same sample in a study of T cells in women clearing cervical HPV infection. Data came from immunoSEQ multiplex PCR; TCRdb stores just in-frame clones and leaves some out. In total, the table holds tens of thousands of clones. The sequenced material came from blood buffy coat. All receptors derive from a woman between 18 and 69 years old with a cervical HPV16 infection that either progressed to CIN3+ or cleared (not recorded which).

About this clone itself: Read coverage stops 3 residues before the CDR3 terminus; the germline J gene supplies the remainder. The V gene is TRBV7-9, the J gene TRBJ2-4; 8 bases are shared with TRBD1. Per germline, CDR1 SEHNR and CDR2 FQNEAQ (reference sequence). The CDR3 has 14 residues. The sequenced CDR3 bases are TGTGCCAGCAGCAGCGGACAGGGTGCCGGTGGT. Its translation: CASSSGQGAGG. The entire CDR3 is CASSSGQGAGGQYF.

In regard to this clone: Read coverage stops 3 residues before the CDR3 terminus; the germline J gene supplies the remainder. J is TRBJ1-4 and V is TRBV13; D unresolved. The ends were cut back, 5 bases at V and 7 bases at J, with 17 bases in the middle. This CDR3 is built from 15 residues. CDR1 is PRHDT and CDR2 is FYEKMQ in the germline V gene (reference sequence). The part of the CDR3 DNA that was read is TGTGCCAGCAGCAATAGGGCCGCCTTGAGTGAAAAA. Protein sequence: CASSNRAALSEK. The entire CDR3 sequence reads CASSNRAALSEKLFF.

In the case of this clone: With the read ending 3 residues before the CDR3 end, the germline J gene is used to fill in that end. The chain couples TRBV20-1 to TRBJ2-7; D gene ambiguous. The CDR3 extends over 11 amino acids. V was shortened by 3 bases and J by 0 bases, with 3 bases between the two germline ends. Germline lookup yields CDR1 DFQATT and CDR2 SNEGSKA (reference sequence). The CDR3 sequence: CSASGSYEQYF. CDR3 DNA, as far as it was read: TGCAGTGCTAGCGGCTCCTACGAG.

Worth noting for this clone: The CDR3 goes on 3 residues after the read ends, and that part is filled in from the germline J gene. V is TRBV9 and J is TRBJ2-7, with 7 bases lining up with TRBD1. CDR3 length: 16 residues. Germline CDR1 and CDR2: SGDLS and YYNGEE. The ends lost 0 bases at V and 0 bases at J; junction bases unmatched: 6. Here the CDR3 reads CASSVEGTVGSYEQYF. CDR3 bases read: TGTGCCAGCAGCGTAGAGGGGACAGTCGGCTCCTACGAG.

The covered CDR3 bases are TGCAGTGCTAGAGATCGGGAGGGGGAGGACACCGGGGAG. Residues: CSARDREGEDTGE. Given in full, the CDR3 is CSARDREGEDTGELFF. The chain recombines TRBV20-1 with TRBJ2-2; 8 nucleotides match TRBD2. The read comes to an end 3 residues before the CDR3 does, leaving the germline J gene to fill in the end. The CDR3 runs 16 residues. Germline CDR1 and CDR2: DFQATT and SNEGSKA (reference sequence). V shed 0 bases and J 3 bases; nucleotides not matched to a gene: 6.

For this clone: The CDR3 end falls 3 residues outside the read, so it is completed with the germline J gene. J is TRBJ2-2 and V is TRBV6-2 or TRBV6-3, with 7 nucleotides matching TRBD1. Trimming cost V 6 bases and J 5 bases; bases outside gene matches: 9. The CDR3 covers 15 residues. Germline values: CDR1 MNHEY, CDR2 SVGEGT. This chain's CDR3 is CASRLDRTETGELFF. The CDR3 DNA, read in part, is TGTGCCAGCAGATTGGACAGGACGGAGACCGGGGAG.

Worth noting for this clone: The CDR3 extends 3 residues past the end of the read, so its final part is completed from the germline J gene. This chain uses TRBV20-1 with TRBJ1-1, with 7 bases matching TRBD1. This CDR3 is 12 amino acids long. Germline CDR1 reads DFQATT; CDR2 reads SNEGSKA (reference sequence). V shed 6 bases, J shed 3 bases, and the junction held 4 bases outside the gene matches. CDR3: CSADRAHTEAFF. CDR3 DNA (partial): TGCAGTGCCGACAGGGCGCACACTGAA.

The CDR3 loop is CASRQGDYEQYF. Partial CDR3 DNA: TGTGCCAGCAGACAGGGGGATTACGAG. The chain is built from TRBV19 and TRBJ2-7; 9 nucleotides align to TRBD1. The read ends 3 residues before the CDR3 terminus; that terminus is restored from the germline J gene. Per the germline V gene, CDR1 is LNHDA and CDR2 is SQIVND (reference sequence). The J segment lost 4 bases and the V segment lost 9 bases, leaving 4 bases of the junction unmatched. The CDR3 consists of 12 residues.

Regarding this clone: The read ends 3 residues early relative to the CDR3; the germline J gene fills the gap. This rearrangement joins TRBV10-3 to TRBJ2-7; TRBD1 might be the D (6 bases). Germline-derived CDR1 and CDR2 are ENHRY and SYGVKD. The CDR3 has 13 residues. Trimming cost V 6 bases and J 2 bases, with 11 bases left between them. CDR3 DNA (partial): TGTGCCATCAGGGGGGCCCCGGCCTACGAG. This encodes CAIRGAPAYE. The full CDR3 sequence reads CAIRGAPAYEQYF.

CDR3 loop: CSAAGEKLFF. Partial CDR3 DNA: TGCAGTGCTGCAGGTGAAAAA. The chain couples TRBV20-1 to TRBJ1-4; no definite D call. The read is 3 residues too short to cover the CDR3 end, so that end is filled in from the germline J gene. The CDR3 consists of 10 residues. V was trimmed by 5 bases and J by 7 bases, leaving 5 bases between them. Germline CDR1 is DFQATT and CDR2 is SNEGSKA (reference sequence).